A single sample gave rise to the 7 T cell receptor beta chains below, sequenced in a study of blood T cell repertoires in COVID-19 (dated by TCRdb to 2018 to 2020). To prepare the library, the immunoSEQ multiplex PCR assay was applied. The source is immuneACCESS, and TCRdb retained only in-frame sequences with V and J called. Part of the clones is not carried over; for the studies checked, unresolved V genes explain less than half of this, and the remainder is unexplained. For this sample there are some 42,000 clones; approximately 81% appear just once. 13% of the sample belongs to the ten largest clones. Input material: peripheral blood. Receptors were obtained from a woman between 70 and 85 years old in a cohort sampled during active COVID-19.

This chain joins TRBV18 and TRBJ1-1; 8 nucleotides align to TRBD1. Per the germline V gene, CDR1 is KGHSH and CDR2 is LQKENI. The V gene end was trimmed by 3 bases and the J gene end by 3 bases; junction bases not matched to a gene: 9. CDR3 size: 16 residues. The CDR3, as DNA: TGTGCCAGCTCACCTCTACGGACAGGGCAGGACACTGAAGCTTTCTTT. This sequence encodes CASSPLRTGQDTEAFF. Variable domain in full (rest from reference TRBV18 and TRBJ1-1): NAGVMQNPRHLVRRRGQEARLRCSPMKGHSHVYWYRQLPEEGLKFMVYLQKENIIDESGMPKERFSAEFPKEGPSILRIQQVVRGDSAAYFCASSPLRTGQDTEAFFGQGTRLTVV.

Written as DNA, the CDR3 is TGTGCCAGCAGCGGACAGGGTCAAATTTGGGAGACCCAGTACTTC. Amino acid sequence: CASSGQGQIWETQYF. V is TRBV2 and J is TRBJ2-5, with 8 positions matching TRBD1. The CDR3 spans 15 residues. Germline loops: CDR1 SNHLY, CDR2 FYNNEI. The trim removed 6 bases at V and 5 bases at J, leaving 11 bases unmatched.

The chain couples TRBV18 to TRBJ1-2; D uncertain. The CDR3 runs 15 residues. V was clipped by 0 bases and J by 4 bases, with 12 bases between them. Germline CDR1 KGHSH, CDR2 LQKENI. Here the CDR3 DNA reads TGTGCCAGCTCACCACCGACGGTTCACAGCTATGGCTACACCTTC. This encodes CASSPPTVHSYGYTF.

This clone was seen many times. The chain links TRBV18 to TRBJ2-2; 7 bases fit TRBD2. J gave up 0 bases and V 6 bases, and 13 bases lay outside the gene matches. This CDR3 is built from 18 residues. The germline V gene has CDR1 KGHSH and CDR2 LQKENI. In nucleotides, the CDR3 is TGTGCCAGCTCCTCATCAACATACAGCGGGACGAACACCGGGGAGCTGTTTTTT. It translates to CASSSSTYSGTNTGELFF.

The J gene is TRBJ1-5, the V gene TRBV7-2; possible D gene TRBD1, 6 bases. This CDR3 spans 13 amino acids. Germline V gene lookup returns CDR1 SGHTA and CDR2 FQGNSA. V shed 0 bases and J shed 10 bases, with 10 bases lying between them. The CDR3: CASSLAGQTPQHF. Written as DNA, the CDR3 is TGTGCCAGCAGCTTAGCCGGACAGACCCCCCAGCATTTT.

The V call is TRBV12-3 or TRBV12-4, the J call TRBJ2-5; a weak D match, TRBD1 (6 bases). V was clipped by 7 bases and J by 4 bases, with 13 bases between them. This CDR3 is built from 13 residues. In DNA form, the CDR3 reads TGTGCCAGCACCAGGGACATTGGAGAGACCCAGTACTTC. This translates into CASTRDIGETQYF.

The CDR3 protein is CASSQDSASAEAFF. CDR3 nucleotide sequence: TGCGCCAGCAGCCAAGACTCAGCGTCCGCTGAAGCTTTCTTT. The chain is built from TRBV4-1 and TRBJ1-1, with D hard to call. This CDR3 is 14 amino acids long. Trimming took 0 bases from V and 6 from J, leaving 11 bases between them. In germline, CDR1 is MGHRA, CDR2 YSYEKL.